This section outlines one TCR beta chain sequence together with its context. The source of the sample is a study of T cell changes during pregnancy in multiple sclerosis. Sequenced by immunoSEQ multiplex PCR; TCRdb stores in-frame clones only, minus some. The repertoire holds some 59,000 clones, with just over 90% as singletons. V lost 5 bases to trimming and J lost 7 bases, with 11 bases between them. The germline V gene encodes CDR1 DFQATT and CDR2 SNEGSKA (reference sequence). The CDR3 has 11 amino acids. The source of this sequence is a female donor with multiple sclerosis, enrolled in a pregnancy study. The material was peripheral blood, obtained in the second trimester of pregnancy. The chain recombines TRBV20-1 with TRBJ1-2; D might be TRBD1 (5 bases). CDR3 coding DNA: TGCAGTGCTCAGTTCAGGGTTGGCTACACCTTC. Its protein product is CSAQFRVGYTF.